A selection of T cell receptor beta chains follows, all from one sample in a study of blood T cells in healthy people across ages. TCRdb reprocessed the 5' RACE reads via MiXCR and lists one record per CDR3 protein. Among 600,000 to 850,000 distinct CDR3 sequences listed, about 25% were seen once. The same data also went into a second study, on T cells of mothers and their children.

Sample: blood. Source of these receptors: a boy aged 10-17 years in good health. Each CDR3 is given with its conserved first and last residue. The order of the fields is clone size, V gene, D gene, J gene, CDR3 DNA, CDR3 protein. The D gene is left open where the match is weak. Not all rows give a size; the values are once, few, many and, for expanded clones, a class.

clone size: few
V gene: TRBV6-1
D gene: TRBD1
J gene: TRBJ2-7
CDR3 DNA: TGTGCCAGCAGCCGACCGGGACAGGGATACGAGCAGTACTTC
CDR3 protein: CASSRPGQGYEQYF

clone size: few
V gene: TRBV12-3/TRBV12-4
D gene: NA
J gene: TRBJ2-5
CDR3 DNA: TGTGCCAGCAGTACTACCACTCCTAGGGGGTCTTTCCAAGAGACCCAGTACTTC
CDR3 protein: CASSTTTPRGSFQETQYF

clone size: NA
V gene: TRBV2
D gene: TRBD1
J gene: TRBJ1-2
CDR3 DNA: TGTGCCAGCAGGCCGGGACAGTCAAACTATGGCTACACCTTC
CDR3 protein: CASRPGQSNYGYTF

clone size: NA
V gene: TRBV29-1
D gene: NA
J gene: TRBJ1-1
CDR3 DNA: TGCAGCGTCCATCTGCAGGGCTTGAACACTGAAGCTTTCTTT
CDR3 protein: CSVHLQGLNTEAFF

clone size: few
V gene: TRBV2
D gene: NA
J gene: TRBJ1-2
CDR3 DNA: TGTGCCAGCAGTGATACGGGGCGGGGTGGCTACACCTTC
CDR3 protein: CASSDTGRGGYTF

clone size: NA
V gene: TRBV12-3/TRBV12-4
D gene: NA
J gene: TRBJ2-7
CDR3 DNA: TGTGCCAGCACCATAGGGGGGACCTCCTACGAGCAGTACTTC
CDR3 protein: CASTIGGTSYEQYF

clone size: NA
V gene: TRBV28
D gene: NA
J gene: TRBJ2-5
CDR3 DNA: TGTGCCAGCAGCAACCGTAGAGAGACCCAGTACTTC
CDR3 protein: CASSNRRETQYF

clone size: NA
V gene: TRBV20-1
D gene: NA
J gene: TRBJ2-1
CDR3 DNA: TGCAGTGCTAGAGAGCTAGCACGAATCATAAATGAGCAGTTCTTC
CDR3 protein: CSARELARIINEQFF

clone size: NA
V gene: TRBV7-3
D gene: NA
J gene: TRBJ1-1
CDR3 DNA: TGTGCCAGCAGCCCCGCGGGGGGGCACGTAGCTTTCTTT
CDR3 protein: CASSPAGGHVAFF

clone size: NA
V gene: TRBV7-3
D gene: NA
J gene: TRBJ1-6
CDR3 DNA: TGTGCCAGCAGGAGTACTGGGGATTCACCCCTCCACTTT
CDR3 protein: CASRSTGDSPLHF

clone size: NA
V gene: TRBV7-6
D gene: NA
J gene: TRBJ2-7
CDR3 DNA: TGTGCCAGCAGCTCAAAACTAGGATCTTACGAGCAGTACTTC
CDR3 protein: CASSSKLGSYEQYF

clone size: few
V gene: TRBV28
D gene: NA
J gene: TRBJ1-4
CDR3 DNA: TGTGCCAGCAGCTCCCCTGGACAGATTGCCGAAAAACTGTTTTTT
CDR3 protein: CASSSPGQIAEKLFF

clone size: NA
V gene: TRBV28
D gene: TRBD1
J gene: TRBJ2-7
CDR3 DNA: TGTGCCAGCAGCCAAATCGGGACAGGGGGGCACGAGCAGTACTTC
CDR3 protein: CASSQIGTGGHEQYF

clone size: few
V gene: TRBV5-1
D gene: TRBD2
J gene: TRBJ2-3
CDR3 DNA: TGCGCCAGCAGCTCCGGGACTAGCGTATCTGATACGCAGTATTTT
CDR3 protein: CASSSGTSVSDTQYF

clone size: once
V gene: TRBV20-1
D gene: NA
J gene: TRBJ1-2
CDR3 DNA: TGCAGTGCTAGAAAACAGGGAGCCAATGGCTACACCTTC
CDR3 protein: CSARKQGANGYTF

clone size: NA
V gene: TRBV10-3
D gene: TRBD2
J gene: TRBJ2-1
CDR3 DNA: TGTGCCATCAGTGACGGCCGGACTAGCGGGACCCCCCATGAGCAGTTCTTC
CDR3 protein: CAISDGRTSGTPHEQFF

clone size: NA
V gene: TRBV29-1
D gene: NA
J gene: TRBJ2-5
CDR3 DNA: TGCAGCCCATGGTTGAGGGAGACCCAGTACTTC
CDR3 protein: CSPWLRETQYF

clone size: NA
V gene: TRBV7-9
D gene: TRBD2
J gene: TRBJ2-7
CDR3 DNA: TGTGCCAGCAGCCGAAGACTAGCGGGAGTAACGTACGAGCAGTACTTC
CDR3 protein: CASSRRLAGVTYEQYF

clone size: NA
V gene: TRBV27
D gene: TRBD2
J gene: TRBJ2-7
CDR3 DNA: TGTGCCAGCAGTCCCCGCTTAGGAGCGGGAGTGAAAGGGAACGAGCAGTACTTC
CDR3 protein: CASSPRLGAGVKGNEQYF

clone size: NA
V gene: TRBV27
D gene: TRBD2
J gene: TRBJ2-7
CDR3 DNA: TGTGCCAGCAGTTGGGGGAGGGAATACGAGCAGTACTTC
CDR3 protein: CASSWGREYEQYF

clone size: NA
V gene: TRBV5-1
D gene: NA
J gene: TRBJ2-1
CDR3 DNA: TGCGCCAGCAGCTTGGTAGTGTCCTACAATGAGCAGTTCTTC
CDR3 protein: CASSLVVSYNEQFF

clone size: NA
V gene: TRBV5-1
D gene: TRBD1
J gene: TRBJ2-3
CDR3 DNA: TGCGCCAGCAAATCCAAGGTGGCAGGGGGTGCAGATACGCAGTATTTT
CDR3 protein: CASKSKVAGGADTQYF

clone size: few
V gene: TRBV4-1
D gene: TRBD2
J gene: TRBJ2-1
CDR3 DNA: TGCGCCAGCAGCCATTGGACTAGCGGGTTGAGGAATGAGCAGTTCTTC
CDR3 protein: CASSHWTSGLRNEQFF

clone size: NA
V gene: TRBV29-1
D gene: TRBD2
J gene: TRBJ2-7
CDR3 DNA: TGCAGCGTTGTTATGCCTAGCGGGAGGTATGCCTACGAGCAGTACTTC
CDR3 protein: CSVVMPSGRYAYEQYF

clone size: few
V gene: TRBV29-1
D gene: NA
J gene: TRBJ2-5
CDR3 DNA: TGCAGTCGGACAGCGTACCAAGAGACCCAGTACTTC
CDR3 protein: CSRTAYQETQYF

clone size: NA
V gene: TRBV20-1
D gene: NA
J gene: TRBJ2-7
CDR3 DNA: TGCAGTGCTAAAGTCAAGAGGGACACTGCTTACGAGCAGTACTTC
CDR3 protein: CSAKVKRDTAYEQYF

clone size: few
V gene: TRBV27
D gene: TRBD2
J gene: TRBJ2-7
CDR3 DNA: TGTGCCAGCAGTTTTAGCGGGGGGAGGTACGAGCAGTACTTC
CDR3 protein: CASSFSGGRYEQYF

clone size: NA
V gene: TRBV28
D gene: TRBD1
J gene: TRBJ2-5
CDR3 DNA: TGTGCCAGCAGGTCGATGCTAACAGGGGAAGAGACCCAGTACTTC
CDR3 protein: CASRSMLTGEETQYF

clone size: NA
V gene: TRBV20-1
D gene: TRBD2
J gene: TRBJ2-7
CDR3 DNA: TGCAGTGCCCCGGGACTAGCGGGACTAGAGCAGTACTTC
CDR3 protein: CSAPGLAGLEQYF

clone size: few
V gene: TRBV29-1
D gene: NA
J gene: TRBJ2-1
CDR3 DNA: TGCAGCGTTGAGGGGGATCATGAGCAGTTCTTC
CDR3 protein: CSVEGDHEQFF

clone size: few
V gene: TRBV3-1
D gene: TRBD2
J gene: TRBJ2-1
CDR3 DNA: TGTGCCAGCAGCCCGGGACTAGCCAACAATGAGCAGTTCTTC
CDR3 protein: CASSPGLANNEQFF

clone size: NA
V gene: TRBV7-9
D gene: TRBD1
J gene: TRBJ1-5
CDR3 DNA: TGTGCCAGCAGTACCGGGACAGCTACCTATAGCAATCAGCCCCAGCATTTT
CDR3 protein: CASSTGTATYSNQPQHF

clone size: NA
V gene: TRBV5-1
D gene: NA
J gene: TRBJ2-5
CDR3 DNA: TGCGCCAGCAGCTTACAAAGGTACCAAGAGACCCAGTACTTC
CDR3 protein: CASSLQRYQETQYF

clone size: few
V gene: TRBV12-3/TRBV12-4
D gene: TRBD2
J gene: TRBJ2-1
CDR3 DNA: TGTGCCAGCAGTTCCCTAGCGGGGGGGCTCACCAATGAGCAGTTCTTC
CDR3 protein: CASSSLAGGLTNEQFF

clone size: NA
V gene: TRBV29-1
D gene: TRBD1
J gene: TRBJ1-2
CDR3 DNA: TGCAGCGTTGATTGGTCCCGGGACAGGGACTCTTATGGCTACACCTTC
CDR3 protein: CSVDWSRDRDSYGYTF

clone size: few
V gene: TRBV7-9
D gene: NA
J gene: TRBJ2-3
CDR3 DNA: TGTGCCAGCAGCTTCGAGGTTATCACAGATACGCAGTATTTT
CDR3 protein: CASSFEVITDTQYF

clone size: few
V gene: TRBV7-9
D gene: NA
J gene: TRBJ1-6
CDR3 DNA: TGTGCCAGCAGCTTAATATCCAGGGCTGCTTCACCCCTCCACTTT
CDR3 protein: CASSLISRAASPLHF

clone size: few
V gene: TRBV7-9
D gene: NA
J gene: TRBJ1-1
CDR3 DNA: TGTGCCAGCAGCTTCGGGGAAGTGACTGAAGCTTTCTTT
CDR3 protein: CASSFGEVTEAFF

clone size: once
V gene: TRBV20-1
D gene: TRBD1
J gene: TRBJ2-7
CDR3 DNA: TGCAGTGCTAGAGATAACAGGGGCTCCTACGAGCAGTACTTC
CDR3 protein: CSARDNRGSYEQYF

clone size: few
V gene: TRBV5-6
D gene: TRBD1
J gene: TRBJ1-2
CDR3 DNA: TGTGCCAGCAGCTCACCGGGACAGGGGCCAAATGGCTACACCTTC
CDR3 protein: CASSSPGQGPNGYTF

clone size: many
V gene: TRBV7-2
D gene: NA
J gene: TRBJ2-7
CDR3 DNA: TGTGCCAGCAGTTTTGGGTTGACCTACGAGCAGTACTTC
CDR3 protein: CASSFGLTYEQYF

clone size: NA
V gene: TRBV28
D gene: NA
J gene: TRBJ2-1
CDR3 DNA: TGTGCCAGCAGCCTGGACTGGACCTTCTCCTACAATGAGCAGTTCTTC
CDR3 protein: CASSLDWTFSYNEQFF

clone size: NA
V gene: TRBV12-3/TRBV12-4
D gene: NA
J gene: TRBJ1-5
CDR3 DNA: TGTGCCAGCAGACAATCGGGGGGTAGCCAGCCCCAGCATTTT
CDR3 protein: CASRQSGGSQPQHF

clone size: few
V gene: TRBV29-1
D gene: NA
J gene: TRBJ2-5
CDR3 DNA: TGCAGCGTTGAAGAGAGACTAACGGGAGACGGAGAGACCCAGTACTTC
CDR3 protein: CSVEERLTGDGETQYF

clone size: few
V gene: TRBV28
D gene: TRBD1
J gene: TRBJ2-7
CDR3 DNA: TGTGCCAGCAGTTTATCAGGACAGGGGGCCGAGCAGTACTTC
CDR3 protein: CASSLSGQGAEQYF

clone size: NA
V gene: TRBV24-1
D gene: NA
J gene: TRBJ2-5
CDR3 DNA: TGTGCCACCAGTGATTTGGCGGGCGGGGATCAAGAGACCCAGTACTTC
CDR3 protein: CATSDLAGGDQETQYF

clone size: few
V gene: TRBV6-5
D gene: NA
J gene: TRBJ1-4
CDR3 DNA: TGTGCCAGCGCTAAGTCTGGAATCAGGGGTGAAAAACTGTTTTTT
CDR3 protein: CASAKSGIRGEKLFF

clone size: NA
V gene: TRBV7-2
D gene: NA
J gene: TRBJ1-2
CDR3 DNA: TGTGCCAGCAGCTCGGGAGGGGACAAGAGCCTCTATGGCTACACCTTC
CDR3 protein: CASSSGGDKSLYGYTF

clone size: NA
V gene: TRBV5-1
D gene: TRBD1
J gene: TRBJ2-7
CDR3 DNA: TGCGCCAGCAGTTTTTCAGGGGGAGCATCCTACGAGCAGTACTTC
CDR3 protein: CASSFSGGASYEQYF

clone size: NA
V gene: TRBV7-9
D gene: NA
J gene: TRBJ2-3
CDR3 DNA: TGTGCCAGCAGCTTATTTCAGTCAGATACGCAGTATTTT
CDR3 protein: CASSLFQSDTQYF

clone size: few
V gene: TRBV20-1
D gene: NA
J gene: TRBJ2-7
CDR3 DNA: TGCAGTGCCCCTGGCAGGGCTGGCACCTACGAGCAGTACTTC
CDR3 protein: CSAPGRAGTYEQYF

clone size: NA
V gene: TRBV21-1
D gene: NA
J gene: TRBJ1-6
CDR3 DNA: TGTGCCAGCAGCAATGCTGACAGGGGCAATTCACCCCTCCACTTT
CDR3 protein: CASSNADRGNSPLHF

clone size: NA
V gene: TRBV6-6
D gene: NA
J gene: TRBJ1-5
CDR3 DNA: TGTGCCACCCCTTCGGGGGAACGAGCGTATCAGCCCCAGCATTTT
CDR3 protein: CATPSGERAYQPQHF

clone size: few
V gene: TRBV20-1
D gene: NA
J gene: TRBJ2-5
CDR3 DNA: TGCAGTGCTAGAGGTTTAGGCTTCCAAGAGACCCAGTACTTC
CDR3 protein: CSARGLGFQETQYF

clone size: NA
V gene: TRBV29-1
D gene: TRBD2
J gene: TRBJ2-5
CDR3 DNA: TGCAGCGTTGACTCTAGCGGATCGCAAGAGACCCAGTACTTC
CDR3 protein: CSVDSSGSQETQYF